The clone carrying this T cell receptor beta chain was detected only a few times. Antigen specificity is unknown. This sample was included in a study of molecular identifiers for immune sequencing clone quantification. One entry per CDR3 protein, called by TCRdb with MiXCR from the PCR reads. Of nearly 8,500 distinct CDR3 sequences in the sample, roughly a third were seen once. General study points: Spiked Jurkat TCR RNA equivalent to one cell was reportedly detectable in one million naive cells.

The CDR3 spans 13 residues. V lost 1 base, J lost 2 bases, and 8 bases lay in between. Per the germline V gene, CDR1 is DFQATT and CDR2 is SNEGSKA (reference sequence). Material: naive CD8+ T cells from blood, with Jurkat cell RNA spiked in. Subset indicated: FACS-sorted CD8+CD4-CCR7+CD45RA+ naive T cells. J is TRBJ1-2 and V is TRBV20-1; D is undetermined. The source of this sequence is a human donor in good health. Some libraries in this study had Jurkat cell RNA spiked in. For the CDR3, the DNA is TGCAGTGCTAGAGTCCAGGAGAACTATGGCTACACCTTC. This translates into CSARVQENYGYTF.